The TCR beta chain under discussion was sequenced for a study of CD8 T cells in ankylosing spondylitis. Study-wide results and limits: A motif of 8 or 9 highly homologous TCR beta variants was seen as apparently characteristic of ankylosing spondylitis blood.

One entry per CDR3 protein results from TCRdb running MiXCR on the 5' RACE reads. Of roughly 120,000 distinct CDR3 sequences listed, 7% are singletons. The sample holds many counts of this clonotype. Antigen specificity is unknown. This CDR3 is 14 amino acids long. Germline V gene lookup returns CDR1 SGDLS and CDR2 YYNGEE. Trimming stripped 0 bases from V and 2 bases from J, with 9 bases between. The sample was blood, either unsorted or a sorted T cell fraction (not recorded which). This chain uses TRBV9 with TRBJ2-7, with a tentative D call TRBD1 (5 bases). The sequence was obtained from a male donor with ankylosing spondylitis or in good health (not recorded which). The CDR3 loop is CASSVEGQTYEQYF. The CDR3 coding sequence is TGTGCCAGCAGCGTAGAGGGGCAGACCTACGAGCAGTACTTC.